Given below is one T cell receptor (beta chain) in context. Its antigen remains unidentified. TCRbeta library construction was performed incorporating unique molecular identifiers. TCRdb used MiXCR to reprocess the PCR reads, holding one entry per CDR3 protein. The table records almost 250,000 distinct CDR3 sequences, about a quarter of them present only once. The data belong to a study of T-cell reconstitution after alpha-beta-depleted transplantation in children. Study conclusions and caveats: Among T cells one year after transplant, newly produced cells accounted for most counts and diversity. Where alpha-beta T cells came from about two months after transplant was reportedly several hundred expanded graft clones. Surviving thymic progenitors and recipient T cells were the source of high TCRbeta diversity at day 60 in some patients.

The specimen was PBMCs, collected before TCRalphabeta/CD19-depleted stem cell transplant. The clonotype comes from a girl aged 2 to 10 with Fanconi anemia, due to receive a stem cell transplant.

As DNA, the CDR3 is TGCAGTGCTAGAGGAACCGGGACAGCGGGCAATGAGCAGTTCTTC. It encodes CSARGTGTAGNEQFF. The chain employs TRBV20-1 and TRBJ2-1; maybe TRBD1 (7 bases). Trimming removed 1 base at V and 6 bases at J, with 16 bases between. The germline gives CDR1 DFQATT, CDR2 SNEGSKA (reference sequence). CDR3 size: 15 residues.